A selection of T cell receptor beta chains follows, all from one sample in a study of post-analysis software for immune sequencing data. MiXCR was run by TCRdb on the PCR reads, yielding one entry per CDR3 protein. The top ten clones hold around 4.7% of a sample with 750,000 to 950,000 distinct CDR3 sequences, roughly 50% of them seen once. Sequenced input: blood. All receptors come from a girl aged 5-17 years with multiple sclerosis. CDR3s include the opening cysteine and the closing phenylalanine or tryptophan. Fields, in order: J gene, D gene, V gene, CDR3 length, clone size, CDR3 protein, CDR3 DNA. A D gene is named only where the DNA matches it firmly. Clone size is not always given. Where it is, it says once, few, many or a class for expanded clones.

J gene: TRBJ2-7; D gene: NA; V gene: TRBV24-1; CDR3 length: 12; clone size: NA; CDR3 protein: CATMDTTYEQYF; CDR3 DNA: TGTGCCACCATGGACACCACCTACGAGCAGTACTTC
J gene: TRBJ2-7; D gene: NA; V gene: TRBV2; CDR3 length: 12; clone size: NA; CDR3 protein: CASKGRVYEQYF; CDR3 DNA: TGTGCCAGCAAAGGGCGGGTCTACGAGCAGTACTTC
J gene: TRBJ2-7; D gene: TRBD2; V gene: TRBV7-6; CDR3 length: 15; clone size: NA; CDR3 protein: CASSSGLAGESEQYF; CDR3 DNA: TGTGCCAGCAGCAGCGGACTAGCGGGAGAGAGCGAGCAGTACTTC
J gene: TRBJ1-5; D gene: TRBD1; V gene: TRBV15; CDR3 length: 15; clone size: few; CDR3 protein: CATSRDLTGGQPQHF; CDR3 DNA: TGTGCCACCAGCAGAGATCTGACAGGGGGGCAGCCCCAGCATTTT
J gene: TRBJ2-2; D gene: NA; V gene: TRBV9; CDR3 length: 16; clone size: NA; CDR3 protein: CASSVAASPDTGELFF; CDR3 DNA: TGTGCCAGCAGCGTAGCGGCCTCGCCGGACACCGGGGAGCTGTTTTTT
J gene: TRBJ2-4; D gene: TRBD2; V gene: TRBV7-2; CDR3 length: 18; clone size: NA; CDR3 protein: CASSTIPVNGRAKNIQYF; CDR3 DNA: TGTGCCAGCAGCACAATTCCCGTTAACGGGAGGGCCAAAAACATTCAGTACTTC
J gene: TRBJ2-3; D gene: NA; V gene: TRBV30; CDR3 length: 12; clone size: NA; CDR3 protein: CAWDFEADTQYF; CDR3 DNA: TGTGCCTGGGACTTCGAAGCAGATACGCAGTATTTT
J gene: TRBJ1-2; D gene: NA; V gene: TRBV12-3/TRBV12-4; CDR3 length: 13; clone size: few; CDR3 protein: CASNHGENYGYTF; CDR3 DNA: TGTGCCAGCAACCACGGGGAGAACTATGGCTACACCTTC
J gene: TRBJ1-1; D gene: NA; V gene: TRBV6-6; CDR3 length: 16; clone size: NA; CDR3 protein: CASSPYIHSSDTEAFF; CDR3 DNA: TGTGCCAGCAGTCCATATATCCACTCCAGCGACACTGAAGCTTTCTTT
J gene: TRBJ2-3; D gene: NA; V gene: TRBV20-1; CDR3 length: 14; clone size: NA; CDR3 protein: CSARSRGYTDTQYF; CDR3 DNA: TGCAGTGCTAGATCGAGAGGCTACACAGATACGCAGTATTTT
J gene: TRBJ2-1; D gene: NA; V gene: TRBV20-1; CDR3 length: 15; clone size: NA; CDR3 protein: CSATGHPSSYNEQFF; CDR3 DNA: TGCAGTGCTACAGGACACCCGAGCTCCTACAATGAGCAGTTCTTC
J gene: TRBJ1-1; D gene: NA; V gene: TRBV11-2; CDR3 length: 15; clone size: few; CDR3 protein: CASSLKFGGNTEAFF; CDR3 DNA: TGTGCCAGCAGCTTAAAGTTTGGGGGGAACACTGAAGCTTTCTTT
J gene: TRBJ1-5; D gene: NA; V gene: TRBV28; CDR3 length: 16; clone size: once; CDR3 protein: CASRAPLMGGIQPQHF; CDR3 DNA: TGTGCCAGCAGAGCGCCGCTGATGGGGGGAATTCAGCCCCAGCATTTT
J gene: TRBJ1-2; D gene: NA; V gene: TRBV2; CDR3 length: 11; clone size: NA; CDR3 protein: CASWAGNGYTF; CDR3 DNA: TGTGCCAGCTGGGCAGGGAATGGCTACACCTTC
J gene: TRBJ2-5; D gene: NA; V gene: TRBV29-1; CDR3 length: 13; clone size: NA; CDR3 protein: CSGEGTDSETQYF; CDR3 DNA: TGCAGCGGAGAGGGGACGGATTCGGAGACCCAGTACTTC
J gene: TRBJ2-1; D gene: NA; V gene: TRBV25-1; CDR3 length: 16; clone size: NA; CDR3 protein: CASSEYGGGTYNEQFF; CDR3 DNA: TGTGCCAGCAGTGAATACGGGGGAGGAACCTACAATGAGCAGTTCTTC
J gene: TRBJ1-2; D gene: TRBD1; V gene: TRBV5-1; CDR3 length: 15; clone size: many; CDR3 protein: CASSKTQGEIYGYTF; CDR3 DNA: TGCGCCAGCAGCAAAACTCAGGGGGAAATCTATGGCTACACCTTC
J gene: TRBJ2-5; D gene: NA; V gene: TRBV27; CDR3 length: 17; clone size: NA; CDR3 protein: CASSFRPVSGPQETQYF; CDR3 DNA: TGTGCCAGCAGTTTCCGCCCAGTATCAGGGCCTCAAGAGACCCAGTACTTC
J gene: TRBJ2-1; D gene: TRBD2; V gene: TRBV7-7; CDR3 length: 15; clone size: NA; CDR3 protein: CASSLRESPYNEQFF; CDR3 DNA: TGTGCTAGCAGCCTGCGGGAGTCCCCCTACAATGAGCAGTTCTTC
J gene: TRBJ2-5; D gene: NA; V gene: TRBV12-3/TRBV12-4; CDR3 length: 14; clone size: few; CDR3 protein: CASSYSPSGETQYF; CDR3 DNA: TGTGCCAGCAGTTACTCGCCGTCGGGGGAGACCCAGTACTTC
J gene: TRBJ1-2; D gene: TRBD1; V gene: TRBV10-3; CDR3 length: 17; clone size: few; CDR3 protein: CAISDSRSGQRDYGYTF; CDR3 DNA: TGTGCCATCAGTGACTCAAGGTCGGGACAGAGGGACTATGGCTACACCTTC
J gene: TRBJ1-2; D gene: TRBD1; V gene: TRBV2; CDR3 length: 14; clone size: NA; CDR3 protein: CASGGDRDPYGYTF; CDR3 DNA: TGTGCCAGCGGGGGCGACAGGGACCCCTATGGCTACACCTTC
J gene: TRBJ2-5; D gene: NA; V gene: TRBV7-2; CDR3 length: 14; clone size: NA; CDR3 protein: CASSFQGSQETQYF; CDR3 DNA: TGTGCCAGCAGCTTTCAGGGCTCACAAGAGACCCAGTACTTC
J gene: TRBJ1-2; D gene: TRBD1; V gene: TRBV27; CDR3 length: 15; clone size: NA; CDR3 protein: CASSLSGTGHYGYTF; CDR3 DNA: TGTGCCAGCAGTCTATCCGGGACAGGCCACTATGGCTACACCTTC
J gene: TRBJ2-7; D gene: NA; V gene: TRBV20-1; CDR3 length: 9; clone size: NA; CDR3 protein: CSASHEQYF; CDR3 DNA: TGCAGTGCTAGTCACGAGCAGTACTTC
J gene: TRBJ2-7; D gene: NA; V gene: TRBV9; CDR3 length: 15; clone size: NA; CDR3 protein: CASSVFAGSSYEQYF; CDR3 DNA: TGTGCCAGCAGCGTATTTGCGGGAAGCTCCTACGAGCAGTACTTC
J gene: TRBJ2-3; D gene: NA; V gene: TRBV3-1; CDR3 length: 15; clone size: NA; CDR3 protein: CASSQDVSDTDTQYF; CDR3 DNA: TGTGCCAGCAGCCAAGATGTCAGCGACACAGATACGCAGTATTTT
J gene: TRBJ2-7; D gene: NA; V gene: TRBV7-2; CDR3 length: 16; clone size: NA; CDR3 protein: CASSLVGSINSYEQYF; CDR3 DNA: TGTGCCAGCAGCTTAGTGGGCAGTATTAACTCCTACGAGCAGTACTTC
J gene: TRBJ2-5; D gene: NA; V gene: TRBV15; CDR3 length: 13; clone size: NA; CDR3 protein: CATSRAQEETQYF; CDR3 DNA: TGTGCCACCAGCAGAGCCCAGGAGGAGACCCAGTACTTC
J gene: TRBJ2-5; D gene: NA; V gene: TRBV5-5; CDR3 length: 14; clone size: NA; CDR3 protein: CASSLGTLRETQYF; CDR3 DNA: TGTGCCAGCAGCTTAGGGACACTTCGGGAGACCCAGTACTTC
J gene: TRBJ2-3; D gene: TRBD2; V gene: TRBV4-2; CDR3 length: 16; clone size: NA; CDR3 protein: CASSQSGDAREDTQYF; CDR3 DNA: TGTGCCAGCAGCCAAAGCGGGGACGCTAGGGAAGATACGCAGTATTTT
J gene: TRBJ2-5; D gene: NA; V gene: TRBV29-1; CDR3 length: 13; clone size: few; CDR3 protein: CSVEEMGQETQYF; CDR3 DNA: TGCAGCGTTGAAGAGATGGGCCAAGAGACCCAGTACTTC
J gene: TRBJ2-1; D gene: NA; V gene: TRBV9; CDR3 length: 15; clone size: few; CDR3 protein: CASSVAGTEYNEQFF; CDR3 DNA: TGTGCCAGCAGCGTAGCGGGGACTGAATACAATGAGCAGTTCTTC
J gene: TRBJ1-1; D gene: TRBD1; V gene: TRBV9; CDR3 length: 14; clone size: NA; CDR3 protein: CASSVAGGRPEAFF; CDR3 DNA: TGTGCCAGCAGCGTCGCAGGGGGCCGCCCTGAAGCTTTCTTT
J gene: TRBJ2-5; D gene: NA; V gene: TRBV3-1; CDR3 length: 15; clone size: NA; CDR3 protein: CASSQGGLVEETQYF; CDR3 DNA: TGTGCCAGCAGCCAAGGTGGGCTAGTCGAAGAGACCCAGTACTTC
J gene: TRBJ2-1; D gene: TRBD2; V gene: TRBV3-1; CDR3 length: 16; clone size: few; CDR3 protein: CASSQDQLAGYNEQFF; CDR3 DNA: TGTGCCAGCAGCCAAGATCAACTAGCGGGCTACAATGAGCAGTTCTTC
J gene: TRBJ2-3; D gene: TRBD1; V gene: TRBV7-2; CDR3 length: 14; clone size: few; CDR3 protein: CASTSGGSTDTQYF; CDR3 DNA: TGTGCCAGCACCTCAGGGGGCAGTACAGATACGCAGTATTTT
J gene: TRBJ1-1; D gene: NA; V gene: TRBV20-1; CDR3 length: 15; clone size: NA; CDR3 protein: CSARDRSGLWTEAFF; CDR3 DNA: TGCAGTGCTAGAGATAGGTCAGGGTTGTGGACTGAAGCTTTCTTT
J gene: TRBJ2-5; D gene: NA; V gene: TRBV6-6; CDR3 length: 14; clone size: NA; CDR3 protein: CASSYRDTQETQYF; CDR3 DNA: TGTGCCAGCAGTTACCGGGACACTCAAGAGACCCAGTACTTC
J gene: TRBJ2-2; D gene: NA; V gene: TRBV10-3; CDR3 length: 15; clone size: NA; CDR3 protein: CAISGQAGGTGELFF; CDR3 DNA: TGTGCCATCAGTGGGCAAGCCGGGGGCACCGGGGAGCTGTTTTTT